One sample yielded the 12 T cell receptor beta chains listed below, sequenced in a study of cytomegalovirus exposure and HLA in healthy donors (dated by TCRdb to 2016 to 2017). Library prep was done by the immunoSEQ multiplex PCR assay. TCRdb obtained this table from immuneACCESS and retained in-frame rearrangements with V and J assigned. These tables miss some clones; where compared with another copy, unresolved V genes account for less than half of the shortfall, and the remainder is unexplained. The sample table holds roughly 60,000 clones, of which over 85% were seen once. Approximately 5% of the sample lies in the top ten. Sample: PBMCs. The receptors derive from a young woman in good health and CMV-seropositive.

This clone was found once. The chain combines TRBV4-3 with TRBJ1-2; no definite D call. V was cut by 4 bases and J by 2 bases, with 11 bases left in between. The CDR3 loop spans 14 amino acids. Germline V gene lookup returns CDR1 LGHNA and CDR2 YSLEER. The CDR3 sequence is CASSPTPGNYGYTF. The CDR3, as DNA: TGCGCCAGCAGCCCTACTCCGGGAAACTATGGCTACACCTTC.

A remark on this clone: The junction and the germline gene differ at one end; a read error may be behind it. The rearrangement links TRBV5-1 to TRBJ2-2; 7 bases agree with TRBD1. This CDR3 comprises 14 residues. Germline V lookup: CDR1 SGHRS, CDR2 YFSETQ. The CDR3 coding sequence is TGCGCCAGCAGGTTGGTAGGGGGCAGGGGGGAGCTGTTTTTT. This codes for CASRLVGGRGELFF.

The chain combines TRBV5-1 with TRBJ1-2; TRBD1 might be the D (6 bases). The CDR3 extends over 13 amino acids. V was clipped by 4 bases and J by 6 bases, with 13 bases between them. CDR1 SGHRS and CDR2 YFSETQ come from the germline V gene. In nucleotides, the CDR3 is TGCGCCAGCAGCCCCTCAAAGGGGGATGGCTACACCTTC. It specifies CASSPSKGDGYTF.

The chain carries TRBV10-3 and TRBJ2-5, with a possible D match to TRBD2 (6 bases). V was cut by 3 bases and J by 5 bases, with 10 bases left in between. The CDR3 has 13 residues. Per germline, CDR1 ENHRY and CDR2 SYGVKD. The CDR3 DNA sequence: TGTGCCATCAGTGACGGAGGGGTCGAGACCCAGTACTTC. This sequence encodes CAISDGGVETQYF.

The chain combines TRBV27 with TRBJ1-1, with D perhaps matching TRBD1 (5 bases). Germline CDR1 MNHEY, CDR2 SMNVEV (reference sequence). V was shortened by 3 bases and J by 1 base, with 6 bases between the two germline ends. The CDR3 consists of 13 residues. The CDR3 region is CASSLQGNTEAFF. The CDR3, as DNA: TGTGCCAGCAGTTTGCAGGGGAACACTGAAGCTTTCTTT.

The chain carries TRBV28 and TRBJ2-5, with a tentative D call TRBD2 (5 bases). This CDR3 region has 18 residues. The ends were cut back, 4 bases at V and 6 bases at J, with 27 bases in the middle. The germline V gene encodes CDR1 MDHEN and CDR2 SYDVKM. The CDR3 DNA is TGTGCCAGCAGTTCATATCTGGACTCGTTTTTGGTCGCGAAGACCCAGTACTTC. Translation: CASSSYLDSFLVAKTQYF.

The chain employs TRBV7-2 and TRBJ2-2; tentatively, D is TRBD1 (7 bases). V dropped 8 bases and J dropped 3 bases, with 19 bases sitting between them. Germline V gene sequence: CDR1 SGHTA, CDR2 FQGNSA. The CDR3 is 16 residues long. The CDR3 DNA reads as TGTGCCAGCGTTGACCAGGGGGGCCGATACACCGGGGAGCTGTTTTTT. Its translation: CASVDQGGRYTGELFF.

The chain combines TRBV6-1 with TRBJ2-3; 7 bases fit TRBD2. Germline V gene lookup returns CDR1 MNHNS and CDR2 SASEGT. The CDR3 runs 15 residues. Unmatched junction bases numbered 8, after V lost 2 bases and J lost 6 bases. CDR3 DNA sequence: TGTGCCAGCAGTGAATCGGGGGGAGATGTTGATACGCAGTATTTT. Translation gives CASSESGGDVDTQYF.

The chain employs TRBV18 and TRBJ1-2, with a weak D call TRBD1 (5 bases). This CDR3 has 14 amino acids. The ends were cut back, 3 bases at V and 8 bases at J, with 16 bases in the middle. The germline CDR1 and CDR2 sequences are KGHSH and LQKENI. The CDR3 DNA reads TGTGCCAGCTCACCGGGGCAGATAGTAGTGGGCTACACCTTC. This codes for CASSPGQIVVGYTF.

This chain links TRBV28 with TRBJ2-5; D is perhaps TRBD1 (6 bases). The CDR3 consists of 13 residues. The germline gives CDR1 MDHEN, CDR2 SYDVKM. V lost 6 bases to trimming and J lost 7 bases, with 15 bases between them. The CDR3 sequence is CASRGAGKGTQYF. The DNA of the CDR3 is TGTGCCAGCAGGGGGGCAGGGAAGGGGACCCAGTACTTC.

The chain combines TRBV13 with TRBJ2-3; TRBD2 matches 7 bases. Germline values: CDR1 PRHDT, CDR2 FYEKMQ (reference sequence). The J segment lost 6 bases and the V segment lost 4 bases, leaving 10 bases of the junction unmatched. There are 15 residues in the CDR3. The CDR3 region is CASSSSGVPRDTQYF. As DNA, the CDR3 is TGTGCCAGCAGCTCCAGCGGGGTGCCGCGGGATACGCAGTATTTT.

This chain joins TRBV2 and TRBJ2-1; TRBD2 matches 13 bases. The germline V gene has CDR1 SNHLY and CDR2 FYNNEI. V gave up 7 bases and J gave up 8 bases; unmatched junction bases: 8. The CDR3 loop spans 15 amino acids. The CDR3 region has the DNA TGTGCCAGCACCTGGACTAGCGGGAGTACCGATGAGCAGTTCTTC. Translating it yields CASTWTSGSTDEQFF.